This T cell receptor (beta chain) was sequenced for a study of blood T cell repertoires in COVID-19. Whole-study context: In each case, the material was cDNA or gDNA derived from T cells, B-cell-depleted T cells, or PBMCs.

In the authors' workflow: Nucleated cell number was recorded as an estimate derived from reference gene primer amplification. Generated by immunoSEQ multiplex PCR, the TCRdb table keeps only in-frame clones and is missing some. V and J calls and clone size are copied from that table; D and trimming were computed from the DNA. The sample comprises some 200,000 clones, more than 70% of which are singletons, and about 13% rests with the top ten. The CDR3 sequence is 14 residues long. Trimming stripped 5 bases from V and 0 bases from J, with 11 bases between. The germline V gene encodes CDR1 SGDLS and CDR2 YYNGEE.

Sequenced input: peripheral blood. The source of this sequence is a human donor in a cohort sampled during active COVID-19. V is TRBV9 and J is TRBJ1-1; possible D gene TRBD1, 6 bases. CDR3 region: CASSLGHMNTEAFF. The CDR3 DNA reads TGTGCCAGCAGTTTGGGACACATGAACACTGAAGCTTTCTTT.